The 20 T cell receptor beta chains presented below share a single source sample, sequenced in a study of blood T cell repertoires in COVID-19. Some clones are missing from TCRdb's copy, which holds only in-frame ones; the method was immunoSEQ multiplex PCR. Among approximately 170,000 clones listed, 83% were seen once. Sample: peripheral blood. All receptors come from a woman older than 75 with acute or convalescent COVID-19.

The CDR3 nucleotides are TGTGCCTGGAGTGGAGAGACAGGGTCTGAAGCTTTCTTT. It yields the protein CAWSGETGSEAFF. The chain has TRBV30 and TRBJ1-1; 7 bases agree with TRBD1. The junction had 5 bases not matched to a gene; V was cut back by 1 base and J by 6 bases. The length of the CDR3 is 13 residues. Germline V gene lookup returns CDR1 GTSNPN and CDR2 SVGIG (reference sequence).

This clone was counted between two and nine times. The chain uses TRBV7-2 and TRBJ1-2; 8 bases fit TRBD1. There are 16 residues in the CDR3. Per germline, CDR1 SGHTA and CDR2 FQGNSA. The V gene end was trimmed by 2 bases and the J gene end by 7 bases; junction bases not matched to a gene: 12. CDR3 amino acids: CASSLQAAGGTRGYTF. In DNA form, the CDR3 reads TGTGCCAGCAGCTTACAGGCGGCAGGGGGCACTCGTGGCTACACCTTC.

The table lists this clone with a count of one. This sequence joins TRBV27 and TRBJ2-7; 11 bases line up with TRBD2. The CDR3 extends over 14 amino acids. J gave up 2 bases and V 5 bases, and 2 bases lay outside the gene matches. The germline CDR1 and CDR2 sequences are MNHEY and SMNVEV (reference sequence). In DNA form, the CDR3 reads TGTGCCAGCAGTCGTAGCGGGAGGGCCTACGAGCAGTACTTC. Amino acids: CASSRSGRAYEQYF.

The V gene is TRBV15, the J gene TRBJ1-1, with a tentative D call TRBD1 (5 bases). V lost 5 bases and J 1 base, leaving 14 bases between the germline ends. CDR3 length equals 15 residues. Germline loops: CDR1 LNHNV, CDR2 YYDKDF (reference sequence). In nucleotides, the CDR3 is TGTGCCACCAGCTCCCGGGCAGGGCGGAACACTGAAGCTTTCTTT. Residues: CATSSRAGRNTEAFF. The full variable domain, completed using reference TRBV15 and TRBJ1-1, is DAMVIQNPRYQVTQFGKPVTLSCSQTLNHNVMYWYQQKSSQAPKLLFHYYDKDFNNEADTPDNFQSRRPNTSFCFLDIRSPGLGDTAMYLCATSSRAGRNTEAFFGQGTRLTVV.

This clone has only a few counts. The J gene is TRBJ2-3, the V gene TRBV7-3; 7 bases match TRBD2. With V trimmed by 5 bases and J by 3 bases, 8 bases remained unmatched. Germline loops: CDR1 SGHTA, CDR2 FQGTGA. This CDR3 has 15 amino acids. The CDR3, as DNA: TGTGCCAGCAGCGCGGGACTATTAAGTACAGATACGCAGTATTTT. It encodes CASSAGLLSTDTQYF.

V gene TRBV7-2 combines with J gene TRBJ1-3, with D possibly matching TRBD1 (5 bases). Germline loops: CDR1 SGHTA, CDR2 FQGNSA. The CDR3 sequence is 18 residues long. Trimming removed 1 base at V and 4 bases at J, with 20 bases between. The CDR3 reads CASSLDSVWQGEGNTIYF. CDR3 DNA: TGTGCCAGCAGCTTAGATAGTGTTTGGCAGGGCGAGGGAAACACCATATATTTT.

This clone came up once. The CDR3: CASSPDTLAGGETQYF. The CDR3 coding sequence is TGTGCCAGCAGTCCCGACACTCTAGCGGGGGGAGAGACCCAGTACTTC. The chain uses TRBV28 and TRBJ2-5; 11 bases match TRBD2. Per germline, CDR1 MDHEN and CDR2 SYDVKM. There are 16 residues in the CDR3. V gave up 5 bases and J gave up 4 bases; unmatched junction bases: 9.

The chain has TRBV27 and TRBJ1-2; TRBD1 matches 7 bases. This CDR3 is built from 13 residues. V lost 3 bases to trimming and J lost 4 bases; unmatched junction nucleotides: 2. The germline gives CDR1 MNHEY, CDR2 SMNVEV (reference sequence). As DNA, the CDR3 is TGTGCCAGCAGTTTCTCAGGGGGCTATGGCTACACCTTC. The encoded protein is CASSFSGGYGYTF.

Here the CDR3 reads CSVLRGDYGYTF. The CDR3, as DNA: TGCAGCGTCCTCAGGGGGGACTATGGCTACACCTTC. The V and J genes are TRBV29-1 and TRBJ1-2; 7 nucleotides match TRBD1. Germline CDR1 is SQVTM and CDR2 is ANQGSEA. The CDR3 totals 12 residues. V gave up 6 bases and J gave up 3 bases; unmatched junction bases: 4.

The rearrangement links TRBV9 to TRBJ1-2; the D gene is possibly TRBD1 (6 bases). The CDR3 loop spans 17 amino acids. Per germline, CDR1 SGDLS and CDR2 YYNGEE. Between the trimmed V and J ends, which lost 4 bases and 1 base, there was a span of 20 bases. The CDR3 spells CASSTRQEGDINYGYTF. The DNA of the CDR3 is TGTGCCAGCAGCACCCGACAGGAAGGGGATATTAACTATGGCTACACCTTC.

This chain links TRBV30 with TRBJ1-5; 7 bases line up with TRBD1. The germline V gene encodes CDR1 GTSNPN and CDR2 SVGIG (reference sequence). The CDR3 is 15 amino acids. The trim removed 0 bases at V and 7 bases at J, leaving 9 bases unmatched. The CDR3 DNA reads as TGTGCCTGGAGTGTACGAGACAGGGTACGACAGCCCCAGCATTTT. Translating it yields CAWSVRDRVRQPQHF.

The chain has TRBV19 and TRBJ1-5; perhaps TRBD1 as D (6 bases). This CDR3 region has 14 residues. Trimming stripped 5 bases from V and 6 bases from J, with 14 bases between. Germline V gene data show CDR1 as LNHDA and CDR2 as SQIVND (reference sequence). The CDR3, as DNA: TGTGCCAGTAGTGAGGGGGGGCGGGTTCAGCCCCAGCATTTT. This translates into CASSEGGRVQPQHF.

The rearrangement links TRBV5-4 to TRBJ2-2, with 8 bases aligning to TRBD1. The J segment lost 6 bases and the V segment lost 4 bases, leaving 14 bases of the junction unmatched. The V gene's germline CDR1 is SGHNT and CDR2 YYREEE (reference sequence). This CDR3 region has 17 residues. CDR3 nucleotides: TGTGCCAGCAGCCCCGGGGACAGGAGAAAATACGCCGGGGAGCTGTTTTTT. Its translation is CASSPGDRRKYAGELFF. Combining the CDR3 with reference TRBV5-4 and TRBJ2-2 gives the whole variable domain ETGVTQSPTHLIKTRGQQVTLRCSSQSGHNTVSWYQQALGQGPQFIFQYYREEENGRGNFPPRFSGLQFPNYSSELNVNALELDDSALYLCASSPGDRRKYAGELFFGEGSRLTVL.

The chain couples TRBV4-1 to TRBJ2-3; tentative D call: TRBD1 (6 bases). The CDR3 spans 13 residues. Trimming stripped 4 bases from V and 7 bases from J, with 12 bases between. In germline, CDR1 is MGHRA, CDR2 YSYEKL. CDR3 sequence (DNA): TGCGCCAGCAGCCCCACAGGGATCCATACGCAGTATTTT. Protein sequence: CASSPTGIHTQYF.

The gene calls are TRBV4-1 and TRBJ1-4, with D perhaps TRBD1 (6 bases). V lost 4 bases, J lost 8 bases, and 20 bases lay in between. Germline CDR1 and CDR2: MGHRA and YSYEKL. The CDR3 length is 16 residues. The CDR3 sequence: CASSPTGGQVGEKLFF. CDR3 bases: TGCGCCAGCAGCCCGACAGGAGGCCAAGTAGGGGAAAAACTGTTTTTT.

The chain carries TRBV15 and TRBJ1-1, with D possibly TRBD1 on 5 matching bases. The CDR3 contains 15 residues. Per germline, CDR1 LNHNV and CDR2 YYDKDF (reference sequence). The V end lost 0 bases, the J end lost 0 bases, and 8 bases lay between the germline ends. This chain's CDR3 is CATSRDGAMNTEAFF. CDR3 nucleotide sequence: TGTGCCACCAGCAGAGATGGGGCAATGAACACTGAAGCTTTCTTT.

This chain links TRBV5-6 with TRBJ2-7, with D possibly TRBD1 on 6 matching bases. CDR1 and CDR2 from the germline V gene are SGHDT and YYEEEE. The CDR3 contains 16 residues. V gave up 3 bases and J gave up 3 bases, with 19 bases separating them. CDR3 bases: TGTGCCAGCAGCTGGTCGGGTGGGGGCGCCGACTACGAGCAGTACTTC. The encoded protein is CASSWSGGGADYEQYF.

The CDR3 DNA is TGTGCCAGCAGCCCCCGGGACAGGGATTCACCCCTCCACTTT. It is translated as CASSPRDRDSPLHF. The rearrangement links TRBV9 to TRBJ1-6, with 9 bases matching TRBD1. The CDR3 runs 14 residues. After removal of 4 bases from V and 8 bases from J, the junction contained 4 bases not matched to a gene. CDR1 is SGDLS and CDR2 is YYNGEE in the germline V gene. Complete variable domain (other parts from reference TRBV9 and TRBJ1-6): DSGVTQTPKHLITATGQRVTLRCSPRSGDLSVYWYQQSLDQGLQFLIQYYNGEERAKGNILERFSAQQFPDLHSELNLSSLELGDSALYFCASSPRDRDSPLHFGNGTRLTVT.

The V call is TRBV28, the J call TRBJ2-1; 9 bases line up with TRBD1. The CDR3 sequence is 16 residues long. J was trimmed by 11 bases and V by 5 bases; bases with no gene match: 16. Germline V lookup: CDR1 MDHEN, CDR2 SYDVKM. The CDR3 DNA reads as TGTGCCAGCAGTCCACTGCCACTGACAGGGGGTAATCAGCAGTTCTTC. It translates to CASSPLPLTGGNQQFF.

The CDR3 protein is CASRGEGYEQFF. CDR3 nucleotides: TGTGCCAGCAGGGGGGAGGGGTATGAGCAGTTCTTC. The chain couples TRBV7-9 to TRBJ2-1; 7 bases agree with TRBD2. V shed 6 bases and J 8 bases; nucleotides not matched to a gene: 4. The CDR3 length is 12 residues. Germline values: CDR1 SEHNR, CDR2 FQNEAQ (reference sequence).